These T cell receptor beta chains were read from a single sample in a study of cytomegalovirus exposure and HLA in healthy donors. Produced via immunoSEQ multiplex PCR; TCRdb's table is partial and in-frame only. This table has hundreds of thousands of clones, approximately 79% appearing once. The sequencing input was PBMCs. Every receptor here comes from a man younger than 35 in good health and CMV-seronegative. The CDR3 runs from the conserved cysteine through the conserved F or W.

CDR3	V	J
CASRPTSVGEAFF	TRBV28	TRBJ1-1
CAISDIRSGNTIYF	TRBV10-3	TRBJ1-3
CASSPGQPKLFF	TRBV18	TRBJ1-4
CASSSDFPMQYF	TRBV27	TRBJ2-3
CASSLAAGGGNQPQHF	TRBV7-9	TRBJ1-5
CASSIGQGGTEAFF	TRBV11-3	TRBJ1-1
CASSAGQGDLYEQYF	TRBV6-1	TRBJ2-7
CASSLQGGEQYF	TRBV27	.
CASSKLGADRVVEEKLFF	TRBV5-5	TRBJ1-4
CASSLHRTGGYRNQPQHF	TRBV28	TRBJ1-5
CASSTSTGTIYGYTF	TRBV5-1	TRBJ1-2
CASSYAGTGGEAFF	TRBV6-5	TRBJ1-1
CASSPTGGVSGIYNEQFF	TRBV11-2	TRBJ2-1
CASTTGVTTNEKLFF	TRBV9	TRBJ1-4
CASSRGGSSYEQYF	TRBV7-3	TRBJ2-7
CASSPNRGTRTDTQYF	TRBV18	TRBJ2-3
CASSPDGGYEQYF	TRBV5-5	TRBJ2-7
CASSFGKDSRWVNTEAFF	TRBV7-9	TRBJ1-1
CASKKGPGYNYGYTF	TRBV23-1	TRBJ1-2
CASSQEAPSGGANSYNEQFF	TRBV4-2	TRBJ2-1
CSSSASDRGRGYGYTF	TRBV7-9	TRBJ1-2
CASSLGGLAGRQETQYF	TRBV5-1	TRBJ2-5
CASSQEYRAGGSASTDTQYF	TRBV4-2	TRBJ2-3
CASSQTASAGGGDTQYF	TRBV5-1	TRBJ2-3
CASSPSRASGSYEQYF	TRBV7-8	TRBJ2-7
CASSLTENYGYTF	TRBV5-1	TRBJ1-2
CASSLDSTGLGNTQYF	TRBV11-3	TRBJ2-3
CASQAGWNQPQHF	TRBV6-5	TRBJ1-5
CASSLLLNTYEQYF	TRBV7-2	TRBJ2-7
CASSLGGSNTGELFF	TRBV7-9	TRBJ2-2
CASSPRAGGGTDTQYF	TRBV7-8	TRBJ2-3
CASSQDPGQTANTGELFF	TRBV4-1	TRBJ2-2
CASSPGIAASTDTQYF	TRBV4-1	TRBJ2-3
CASSLQGSTEAFF	TRBV11-3	TRBJ1-1
CAGSERGRDRTLHF	TRBV2	TRBJ1-6
CASSVRWQETQYF	TRBV6-4	TRBJ2-5
CSVEGTGRTDTQYF	TRBV29-1	TRBJ2-3
CASGPSTLAGAGDTQYF	TRBV12-5	TRBJ2-3
CATSRDKQLFSGANVLTF	TRBV15	TRBJ2-6